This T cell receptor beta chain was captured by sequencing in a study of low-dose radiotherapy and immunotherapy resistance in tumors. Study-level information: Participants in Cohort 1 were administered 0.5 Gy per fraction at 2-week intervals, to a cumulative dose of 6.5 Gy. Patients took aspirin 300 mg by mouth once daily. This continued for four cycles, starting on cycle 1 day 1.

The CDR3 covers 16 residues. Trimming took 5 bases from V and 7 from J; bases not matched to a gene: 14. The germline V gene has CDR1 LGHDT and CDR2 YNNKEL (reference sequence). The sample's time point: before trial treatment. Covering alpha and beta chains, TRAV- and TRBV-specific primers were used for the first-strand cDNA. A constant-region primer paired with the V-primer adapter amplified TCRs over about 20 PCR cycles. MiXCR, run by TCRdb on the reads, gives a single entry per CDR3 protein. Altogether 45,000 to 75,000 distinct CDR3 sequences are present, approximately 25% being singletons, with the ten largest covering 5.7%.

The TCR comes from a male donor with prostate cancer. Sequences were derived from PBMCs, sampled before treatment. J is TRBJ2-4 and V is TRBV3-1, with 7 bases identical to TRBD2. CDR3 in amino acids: CASSKVASGLGNIQYF. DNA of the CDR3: TGTGCCAGCAGCAAGGTGGCTAGCGGCCTGGGGAACATTCAGTACTTC.